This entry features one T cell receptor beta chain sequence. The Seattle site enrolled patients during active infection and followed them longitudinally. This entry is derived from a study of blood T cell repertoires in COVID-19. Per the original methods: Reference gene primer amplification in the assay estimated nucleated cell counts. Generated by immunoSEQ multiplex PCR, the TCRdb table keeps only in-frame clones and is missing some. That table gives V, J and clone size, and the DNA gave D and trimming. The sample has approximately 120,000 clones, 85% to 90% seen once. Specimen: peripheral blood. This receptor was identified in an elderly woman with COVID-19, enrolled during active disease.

The CDR3 loop is CASSLAAGGSYEQYF. CDR3 sequence (DNA): TGTGCCAGCAGCTTAGCTGCAGGGGGTTCCTACGAGCAGTACTTC. The gene calls are TRBV7-2 and TRBJ2-7; TRBD1 matches at 7 bases. Germline values: CDR1 SGHTA, CDR2 FQGNSA. J lost 1 base, V lost 0 bases, and 3 bases had no gene match. The CDR3 spans 15 residues.